This entry lists 15 T cell receptor beta chains sequenced from one sample in a study of cytomegalovirus exposure and HLA in healthy donors (dated by TCRdb to about 2017). The method was the immunoSEQ multiplex PCR assay. The multiplex PCR relied on a mix of 60 forward primers for TCR Vbeta segments and 13 reverse primers for TCR Jbeta segments. Here the immuneACCESS table is served through TCRdb, limited to in-frame sequences with V and J called. Missing clones are a known gap in these copies; in checked studies unresolved V genes cover under half, and the rest lacks a known reason. This sample is represented by 100,000 to 150,000 clones; about 80% of them were singletons. The top ten clonotypes cover roughly 9.2% of the sample. Sequenced: PBMCs. Source of these receptors: a female donor in good health and CMV-seropositive.

This clone occurred a few times. The rearrangement joins TRBV10-3 to TRBJ1-1, with TRBD1 identical over 7 bases. This CDR3 comprises 13 residues. Trimming cost V 10 bases and J 1 base; bases outside gene matches: 6. Germline values: CDR1 ENHRY, CDR2 SYGVKD. The CDR3 region has the DNA TGTGCCAGCACAGGGGCGAGGAACACTGAAGCTTTCTTT. This encodes CASTGARNTEAFF.

The genes are TRBV11-2 and TRBJ1-2; 7 bases match TRBD1. CDR1 SGHAT and CDR2 FQNNGV come from the germline V gene. V gave up 5 bases and J gave up 5 bases; unmatched junction bases: 5. The CDR3 extends over 13 amino acids. CDR3 region: CASSPGTEYGYTF. The DNA for the CDR3 is TGTGCCAGCAGCCCCGGGACAGAATATGGCTACACCTTC.

The rearrangement links TRBV6-1 to TRBJ2-1; 7 positions agree with TRBD2. This CDR3 is 16 amino acids long. Germline-derived CDR1 and CDR2 are MNHNS and SASEGT. J was trimmed by 0 bases and V by 4 bases; bases with no gene match: 6. The CDR3 region has the DNA TGTGCCAGCAGTGCAGGGACTACGAGCTCCTACAATGAGCAGTTCTTC. Protein sequence: CASSAGTTSSYNEQFF.

CDR3: CASSLRGGTDTQYF. The CDR3 bases are TGTGCCAGCAGTTTGCGGGGGGGGACAGATACGCAGTATTTT. The rearrangement links TRBV28 to TRBJ2-3, with 9 positions matching TRBD2. Unmatched junction bases numbered 1, after V lost 3 bases and J lost 3 bases. Looked up from germline, CDR1 is MDHEN and CDR2 is SYDVKM. There are 14 residues in the CDR3. The full variable domain, with the rest looked up from reference TRBV28 and TRBJ2-3, is DVKVTQSSRYLVKRTGEKVFLECVQDMDHENMFWYRQDPGLGLRLIYFSYDVKMKEKGDIPEGYSVSREKKERFSLILESASTNQTSMYLCASSLRGGTDTQYFGPGTRLTVL.

This chain links TRBV7-9 with TRBJ2-7; D is undetermined. This CDR3 is built from 13 residues. The V gene's germline CDR1 is SEHNR and CDR2 FQNEAQ (reference sequence). V was pared by 0 bases and J by 6 bases, with 9 bases between. This chain's CDR3 is CASSLAFVSEQYF. The CDR3 DNA follows: TGTGCCAGCAGCTTAGCTTTTGTCAGCGAGCAGTACTTC.

V and J are TRBV7-6 and TRBJ2-1, with 9 bases aligning to TRBD1. J was trimmed by 6 bases and V by 4 bases; bases with no gene match: 4. Germline V CDR1 and CDR2: SGHVS, FNYEAQ. The length of the CDR3 is 14 residues. Here the CDR3 DNA reads TGTGCCAGCAGCTCCACGACAGGGGGCAATGAGCAGTTCTTC. Translated: CASSSTTGGNEQFF.

The J gene is TRBJ1-6, the V gene TRBV9; 7 bases map to TRBD1. Germline V lookup: CDR1 SGDLS, CDR2 YYNGEE. The V gene end was trimmed by 6 bases and the J gene end by 8 bases; junction bases not matched to a gene: 8. The CDR3 extends over 14 amino acids. CDR3: CASTAEGGHSPLHF. CDR3 nucleotide sequence: TGTGCCAGCACCGCGGAAGGGGGCCATTCACCCCTCCACTTT. Combining the CDR3 with reference TRBV9 and TRBJ1-6 gives the whole variable domain DSGVTQTPKHLITATGQRVTLRCSPRSGDLSVYWYQQSLDQGLQFLIQYYNGEERAKGNILERFSAQQFPDLHSELNLSSLELGDSALYFCASTAEGGHSPLHFGNGTRLTVT.

This clone was counted once. CDR3 nucleotides: TGTGCCAGCGGTTATGGAAACACCATATATTTT. This codes for CASGYGNTIYF. The chain joins TRBV19 to TRBJ1-3; D gene ambiguous. The CDR3 totals 11 residues. Germline V CDR1 and CDR2: LNHDA, SQIVND (reference sequence). Trimming took 9 bases from V and 3 from J, leaving 6 bases between them.

This clone was found once. V gene TRBV19 combines with J gene TRBJ2-3; TRBD2 matches at 9 bases. V shed 3 bases and J 0 bases; nucleotides not matched to a gene: 4. Germline lookup yields CDR1 LNHDA and CDR2 SQIVND (reference sequence). This CDR3 is 16 amino acids long. CDR3 protein: CASSIRAGGSTDTQYF. In DNA, the CDR3 is TGTGCCAGTAGTATCAGAGCGGGGGGAAGCACAGATACGCAGTATTTT.

About this clone: Its ends do not fully match the called genes, so a read error is possible. V gene TRBV5-8 combines with J gene TRBJ2-1; the match to TRBD1 covers 7 bases. Germline V gene sequence: CDR1 SGHTS, CDR2 YDEGEE. This CDR3 has 14 residues. The CDR3 DNA reads as TGTGCGAGCAGTAGGGACAGTTCCTACAATGAGCAGTTCTTC. Translating gives CASSRDSSYNEQFF.

A single count supports this clone. J is TRBJ2-1 and V is TRBV30; D may be TRBD2 (5 bases). CDR3 length: 11 amino acids. Trimming stripped 5 bases from V and 7 bases from J, with 9 bases between. The germline V gene encodes CDR1 GTSNPN and CDR2 SVGIG (reference sequence). DNA of the CDR3: TGTGCCTGGGAGGGTCCAAATGAGCAGTTCTTC. This codes for CAWEGPNEQFF.

This chain connects TRBV7-6 to TRBJ2-3, with 7 positions matching TRBD1. The CDR3 runs to 20 residues. CDR1 and CDR2 (germline): SGHVS, FNYEAQ. Trimming took 5 bases from V and 3 from J; bases not matched to a gene: 23. CDR3 coding DNA: TGTGCCAGCAGCAACCCGTATCCGGCTGACGGGGCAGGGGGAACAGATACGCAGTATTTT. Amino acids: CASSNPYPADGAGGTDTQYF. Full variable domain (outside the CDR3, taken from reference TRBV7-6 and TRBJ2-3): GAGVSQSPRYKVTKRGQDVALRCDPISGHVSLYWYRQALGQGPEFLTYFNYEAQQDKSGLPNDRFSAERPEGSISTLTIQRTEQRDSAMYRCASSNPYPADGAGGTDTQYFGPGTRLTVL.

The V and J genes are TRBV7-9 and TRBJ1-2; 9 positions match TRBD1. Germline V gene lookup returns CDR1 SEHNR and CDR2 FQNEAQ (reference sequence). V dropped 4 bases and J dropped 5; count of bases not matched to a gene: 5. The CDR3 extends over 14 amino acids. CDR3 bases: TGTGCCAGCAGCTCTCGGGACAGGGAGTATGGCTACACCTTC. Its protein product is CASSSRDREYGYTF.

This chain uses TRBV30 with TRBJ1-2, with TRBD1 matching 7 bases. The length of the CDR3 is 13 residues. Germline loops: CDR1 GTSNPN, CDR2 SVGIG (reference sequence). With V trimmed by 2 bases and J by 8 bases, 8 bases remained unmatched. CDR3 residues: CAWSNQGVGGYTF. The CDR3 coding sequence is TGTGCCTGGAGTAATCAGGGGGTAGGAGGCTACACCTTC.

The rearrangement links TRBV4-1 to TRBJ2-3; TRBD2 matches at 13 bases. The CDR3 consists of 18 residues. Germline CDR1 MGHRA, CDR2 YSYEKL. After removal of 3 bases from V and 2 bases from J, the junction contained 8 bases not matched to a gene. The CDR3 protein is CASSHGLTSGGTTDTQYF. The DNA for the CDR3 is TGCGCCAGCAGCCATGGTTTGACTAGCGGGGGGACCACAGATACGCAGTATTTT.